This TCR beta chain appears in the sequencing data of a study of T cell changes during pregnancy in multiple sclerosis. Profiling relied on immunoSEQ multiplex PCR, and the TCRdb table lists in-frame clones only, not all of them. The sample yields approximately 32,000 clones, more than 70% seen once. The length of the CDR3 is 14 residues. CDR1 and CDR2 (germline): SQVTM, ANQGSEA. Deletions cut 6 bases from V and 0 bases from J, with 15 bases between. The sequence came from a female donor with multiple sclerosis, enrolled in a pregnancy study. This specimen was CD8+ T cells from peripheral blood mononuclear cells, taken in the first trimester of pregnancy. The rearrangement links TRBV29-1 to TRBJ2-7, with D tentatively TRBD2 (6 bases). The CDR3 DNA reads TGCAGCGTCTCGGGGCCTAGCGTCTCCTACGAGCAGTACTTC. Encoded protein: CSVSGPSVSYEQYF.